One sample yielded the 19 T cell receptor beta chains listed below, sequenced in a study of beta chain features in type 1 diabetes. Expressed TCRB transcripts were sequenced, since all the RNA that had been isolated was reverse transcribed. Sequencing used immunoSEQ multiplex PCR; TCRdb keeps in-frame clones, though not all of them. The sample has nearly 250,000 clones, 13% to 15% seen once. Material for sequencing was naive CD4+ T cells from blood. These receptors were collected from a woman between 40 and 55 years old in good health.

The rearrangement joins TRBV4-3 to TRBJ2-3; the D is unclear. V dropped 2 bases and J dropped 0 bases, with 6 bases sitting between them. Germline CDR1 is LGHNA and CDR2 is YSLEER. The CDR3 consists of 14 residues. The CDR3 DNA sequence: TGCGCCAGCAGCCAATCCGGGAGCACAGATACGCAGTATTTT. This translates into CASSQSGSTDTQYF.

This clone was seen a few times. The V and J genes are TRBV6-5 and TRBJ2-5; a weak D match, TRBD2 (7 bases). V gave up 5 bases and J gave up 1 base, with 11 bases separating them. CDR1 is MNHEY, CDR2 SVGAGI, per germline. This CDR3 contains 14 residues. The DNA of the CDR3 is TGTGCCAGCAGTCAGGGGACTATCCAAGAGACCCAGTACTTC. Its protein is CASSQGTIQETQYF.

This chain connects TRBV2 to TRBJ2-7; D is unclear. The V gene's germline CDR1 is SNHLY and CDR2 FYNNEI. CDR3 size: 12 residues. V lost 8 bases and J 4 bases, leaving 12 bases between the germline ends. The CDR3 DNA reads TGTGCCAGCGCGCCGGTTGGTTACGAGCAGTACTTC. This codes for CASAPVGYEQYF.

The V and J genes are TRBV12-5 and TRBJ2-7, with D possibly being TRBD2 (5 bases). V dropped 1 base and J dropped 0 bases, with 10 bases sitting between them. This CDR3 comprises 15 residues. Germline CDR1 is LGHNT and CDR2 is FRNRAP. The CDR3, as DNA: TGTGCTAGTGGTTTGGCCCTAGCAGGCTCCTACGAGCAGTACTTC. This translates into CASGLALAGSYEQYF.

This chain joins TRBV5-1 and TRBJ1-6; the match to TRBD1 covers 7 bases. Germline loops: CDR1 SGHRS, CDR2 YFSETQ. The trim removed 3 bases at V and 7 bases at J, leaving 4 bases unmatched. The CDR3 length is 14 residues. As DNA, the CDR3 is TGCGCCAGCAGCTCGCCGGGACAGAATTCACCCCTCCACTTT. This sequence encodes CASSSPGQNSPLHF. The full variable domain, completed using reference TRBV5-1 and TRBJ1-6, is KAGVTQTPRYLIKTRGQQVTLSCSPISGHRSVSWYQQTPGQGLQFLFEYFSETQRNKGNFPGRFSGRQFSNSRSEMNVSTLELGDSALYLCASSSPGQNSPLHFGNGTRLTVT.

This clone was recorded a few times. The chain uses TRBV7-9 and TRBJ1-2, with 7 bases matching TRBD1. V gave up 5 bases and J gave up 5 bases; unmatched junction bases: 5. The CDR3 runs to 13 residues. From germline, CDR1 is SEHNR and CDR2 FQNEAQ (reference sequence). CDR3 in amino acids: CASSEGTAYGYTF. CDR3 DNA: TGTGCCAGCAGCGAGGGGACAGCATATGGCTACACCTTC. Based on the CDR3 plus reference TRBV7-9 and TRBJ1-2, the full variable domain is DTGVSQNPRHKITKRGQNVTFRCDPISEHNRLYWYRQTLGQGPEFLTYFQNEAQLEKSRLLSDRFSAERPKGSFSTLEIQRTEQGDSAMYLCASSEGTAYGYTFGSGTRLTVV.

This clone was seen more than once but under ten times. The V call is TRBV27, the J call TRBJ2-7, with 8 bases aligning to TRBD1. V dropped 4 bases and J dropped 3; count of bases not matched to a gene: 11. The CDR3 length is 16 residues. Germline V gives CDR1 MNHEY, CDR2 SMNVEV (reference sequence). CDR3 nucleotides: TGTGCCAGCAGTTCCGACTGGGGGGACAGGTACTACGAGCAGTACTTC. Protein: CASSSDWGDRYYEQYF.

The chain has TRBV6-1 and TRBJ1-6; 9 bases map to TRBD1. Germline lookup yields CDR1 MNHNS and CDR2 SASEGT. The V and J ends lost 7 bases and 10 bases, in that order; junction bases with no gene match: 8. The CDR3 spans 14 residues. CDR3 bases: TGTGCCAGCACCGTGGGACAGGGAGTCTCACCCCTCCACTTT. Its protein product is CASTVGQGVSPLHF.

The V and J genes are TRBV6-1 and TRBJ2-5, with D possibly being TRBD2 (5 bases). V shed 3 bases and J shed 5 bases, with 13 bases lying between them. The CDR3 length is 14 residues. CDR1 is MNHNS, CDR2 SASEGT, per germline. CDR3 in DNA: TGTGCCAGCAGTGACCGAGGGTTGAAGGAGACCCAGTACTTC. Its translation: CASSDRGLKETQYF.

This chain uses TRBV2 with TRBJ1-4; 9 bases agree with TRBD1. CDR1 is SNHLY, CDR2 FYNNEI, per germline. Trimming removed 9 bases from V and 7 bases from J; junction bases left unmatched: 9. This CDR3 has 14 residues. CDR3 loop: CASRSGQGSEKLFF. Written as DNA, the CDR3 is TGTGCCAGTCGTTCGGGACAGGGAAGTGAAAAACTGTTTTTT.

The V call is TRBV5-1, the J call TRBJ1-1; 7 bases map to TRBD1. V shed 6 bases and J 6 bases; nucleotides not matched to a gene: 14. This CDR3 is built from 15 residues. Germline V gives CDR1 SGHRS, CDR2 YFSETQ. The CDR3 here is CASNPQGDGGSEAFF. In DNA form, the CDR3 reads TGCGCCAGCAACCCTCAGGGGGACGGAGGGTCTGAAGCTTTCTTT.

This clone was counted a few times. The V and J genes are TRBV18 and TRBJ2-7; TRBD1 matches at 7 bases. Trimming at V came to 5 bases and at J to 5 bases, leaving 9 bases not matched to a gene. From germline, CDR1 is KGHSH and CDR2 LQKENI. The CDR3 has 14 residues. CDR3 coding DNA: TGTGCCAGCTCATCAACGACCGGGACAGACGAGCAGTACTTC. Its protein is CASSSTTGTDEQYF.

This clone was seen more than once but under ten times. The chain is built from TRBV6-5 and TRBJ2-2; TRBD2 might be the D (6 bases). Germline V gene data show CDR1 as MNHEY and CDR2 as SVGAGI. The CDR3 contains 14 residues. The ends were cut back, 2 bases at V and 7 bases at J, with 11 bases in the middle. CDR3 nucleotide sequence: TGTGCCAGCAGTTACATGGGGGGTTACGGGGAGCTGTTTTTT. It translates to CASSYMGGYGELFF.

This clone occurred a few times. Additional DNA sequences in this sample encode the identical CDR3. The chain combines TRBV5-1 with TRBJ2-5, with TRBD2 identical over 9 bases. The germline V gene encodes CDR1 SGHRS and CDR2 YFSETQ. V was clipped by 1 base and J by 1 base; unmatched bases: 2. The CDR3 covers 15 residues. The CDR3: CASSLLAGVQETQYF. The CDR3 DNA reads TGCGCCAGCAGCTTGTTAGCGGGAGTCCAAGAGACCCAGTACTTC.

This rearrangement joins TRBV27 to TRBJ2-5, with 15 bases aligning to TRBD2. From germline, CDR1 is MNHEY and CDR2 SMNVEV (reference sequence). The CDR3 totals 16 residues. Trimming at V came to 6 bases and at J to 3 bases, leaving 5 bases not matched to a gene. CDR3 region: CASSEGLAGGEETQYF. The CDR3 region has the DNA TGTGCCAGCAGCGAAGGACTAGCGGGGGGGGAAGAGACCCAGTACTTC.

Only a few counts were recorded for this clone. The chain uses TRBV7-9 and TRBJ2-2; a possible D gene is TRBD2 (6 bases). Trimming took 5 bases from V and 5 from J, leaving 15 bases between them. The CDR3 length is 15 residues. Germline loops: CDR1 SEHNR, CDR2 FQNEAQ (reference sequence). The CDR3 sequence is CASSPRGAGTGELFF. The CDR3 DNA reads as TGTGCCAGCAGCCCACGGGGCGCGGGGACCGGGGAGCTGTTTTTT. The whole variable domain, remainder taken from reference TRBV7-9 and TRBJ2-2, is DTGVSQNPRHKITKRGQNVTFRCDPISEHNRLYWYRQTLGQGPEFLTYFQNEAQLEKSRLLSDRFSAERPKGSFSTLEIQRTEQGDSAMYLCASSPRGAGTGELFFGEGSRLTVL.

In this sample, this clone turned up a few times. This chain joins TRBV7-9 and TRBJ1-3; unclear D gene. The CDR3 totals 17 residues. Trimming took 3 bases from V and 2 from J, leaving 17 bases between them. The germline gives CDR1 SEHNR, CDR2 FQNEAQ (reference sequence). In DNA, the CDR3 is TGTGCCAGCAGCTTGATTGCGGTAAAGCTAACTGGAAACACCATATATTTT. It translates to CASSLIAVKLTGNTIYF.

The chain has TRBV6-5 and TRBJ2-3; 7 bases fit TRBD1. V shed 2 bases, J shed 2 bases, and the junction held 7 bases outside the gene matches. The CDR3 covers 16 residues. From germline, CDR1 is MNHEY and CDR2 SVGAGI. This CDR3 reads CASSYTPTGHTDTQYF. The CDR3 DNA is TGTGCCAGCAGTTACACCCCGACAGGGCACACAGATACGCAGTATTTT.

The chain joins TRBV7-9 to TRBJ1-2; D possibly corresponds to TRBD1 (6 bases). Trimming cost V 0 bases and J 8 bases, with 16 bases left between them. Germline V lookup: CDR1 SEHNR, CDR2 FQNEAQ (reference sequence). The CDR3 is made up of 15 amino acids. CDR3 nucleotide sequence: TGTGCCAGCAGCTTAGCGGACAGAGCGTCTATGGGCTACACCTTC. Its protein is CASSLADRASMGYTF. Filled out from reference TRBV7-9 and TRBJ1-2, the complete variable domain reads DTGVSQNPRHKITKRGQNVTFRCDPISEHNRLYWYRQTLGQGPEFLTYFQNEAQLEKSRLLSDRFSAERPKGSFSTLEIQRTEQGDSAMYLCASSLADRASMGYTFGSGTRLTVV.